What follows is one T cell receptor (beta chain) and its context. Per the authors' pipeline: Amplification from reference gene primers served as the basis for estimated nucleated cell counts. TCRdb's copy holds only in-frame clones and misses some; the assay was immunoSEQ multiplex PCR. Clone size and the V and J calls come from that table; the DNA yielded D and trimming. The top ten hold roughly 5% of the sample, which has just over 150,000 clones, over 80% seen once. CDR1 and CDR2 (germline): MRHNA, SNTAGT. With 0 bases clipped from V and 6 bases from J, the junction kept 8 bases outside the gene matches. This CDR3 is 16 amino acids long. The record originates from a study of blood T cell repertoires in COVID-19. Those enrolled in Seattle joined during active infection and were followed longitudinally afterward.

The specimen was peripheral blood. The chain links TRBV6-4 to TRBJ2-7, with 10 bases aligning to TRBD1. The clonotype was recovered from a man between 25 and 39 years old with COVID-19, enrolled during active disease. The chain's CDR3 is CASSDSIGTGDAEQYF. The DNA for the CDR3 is TGTGCCAGCAGTGACTCGATCGGGACAGGGGATGCCGAGCAGTACTTC.